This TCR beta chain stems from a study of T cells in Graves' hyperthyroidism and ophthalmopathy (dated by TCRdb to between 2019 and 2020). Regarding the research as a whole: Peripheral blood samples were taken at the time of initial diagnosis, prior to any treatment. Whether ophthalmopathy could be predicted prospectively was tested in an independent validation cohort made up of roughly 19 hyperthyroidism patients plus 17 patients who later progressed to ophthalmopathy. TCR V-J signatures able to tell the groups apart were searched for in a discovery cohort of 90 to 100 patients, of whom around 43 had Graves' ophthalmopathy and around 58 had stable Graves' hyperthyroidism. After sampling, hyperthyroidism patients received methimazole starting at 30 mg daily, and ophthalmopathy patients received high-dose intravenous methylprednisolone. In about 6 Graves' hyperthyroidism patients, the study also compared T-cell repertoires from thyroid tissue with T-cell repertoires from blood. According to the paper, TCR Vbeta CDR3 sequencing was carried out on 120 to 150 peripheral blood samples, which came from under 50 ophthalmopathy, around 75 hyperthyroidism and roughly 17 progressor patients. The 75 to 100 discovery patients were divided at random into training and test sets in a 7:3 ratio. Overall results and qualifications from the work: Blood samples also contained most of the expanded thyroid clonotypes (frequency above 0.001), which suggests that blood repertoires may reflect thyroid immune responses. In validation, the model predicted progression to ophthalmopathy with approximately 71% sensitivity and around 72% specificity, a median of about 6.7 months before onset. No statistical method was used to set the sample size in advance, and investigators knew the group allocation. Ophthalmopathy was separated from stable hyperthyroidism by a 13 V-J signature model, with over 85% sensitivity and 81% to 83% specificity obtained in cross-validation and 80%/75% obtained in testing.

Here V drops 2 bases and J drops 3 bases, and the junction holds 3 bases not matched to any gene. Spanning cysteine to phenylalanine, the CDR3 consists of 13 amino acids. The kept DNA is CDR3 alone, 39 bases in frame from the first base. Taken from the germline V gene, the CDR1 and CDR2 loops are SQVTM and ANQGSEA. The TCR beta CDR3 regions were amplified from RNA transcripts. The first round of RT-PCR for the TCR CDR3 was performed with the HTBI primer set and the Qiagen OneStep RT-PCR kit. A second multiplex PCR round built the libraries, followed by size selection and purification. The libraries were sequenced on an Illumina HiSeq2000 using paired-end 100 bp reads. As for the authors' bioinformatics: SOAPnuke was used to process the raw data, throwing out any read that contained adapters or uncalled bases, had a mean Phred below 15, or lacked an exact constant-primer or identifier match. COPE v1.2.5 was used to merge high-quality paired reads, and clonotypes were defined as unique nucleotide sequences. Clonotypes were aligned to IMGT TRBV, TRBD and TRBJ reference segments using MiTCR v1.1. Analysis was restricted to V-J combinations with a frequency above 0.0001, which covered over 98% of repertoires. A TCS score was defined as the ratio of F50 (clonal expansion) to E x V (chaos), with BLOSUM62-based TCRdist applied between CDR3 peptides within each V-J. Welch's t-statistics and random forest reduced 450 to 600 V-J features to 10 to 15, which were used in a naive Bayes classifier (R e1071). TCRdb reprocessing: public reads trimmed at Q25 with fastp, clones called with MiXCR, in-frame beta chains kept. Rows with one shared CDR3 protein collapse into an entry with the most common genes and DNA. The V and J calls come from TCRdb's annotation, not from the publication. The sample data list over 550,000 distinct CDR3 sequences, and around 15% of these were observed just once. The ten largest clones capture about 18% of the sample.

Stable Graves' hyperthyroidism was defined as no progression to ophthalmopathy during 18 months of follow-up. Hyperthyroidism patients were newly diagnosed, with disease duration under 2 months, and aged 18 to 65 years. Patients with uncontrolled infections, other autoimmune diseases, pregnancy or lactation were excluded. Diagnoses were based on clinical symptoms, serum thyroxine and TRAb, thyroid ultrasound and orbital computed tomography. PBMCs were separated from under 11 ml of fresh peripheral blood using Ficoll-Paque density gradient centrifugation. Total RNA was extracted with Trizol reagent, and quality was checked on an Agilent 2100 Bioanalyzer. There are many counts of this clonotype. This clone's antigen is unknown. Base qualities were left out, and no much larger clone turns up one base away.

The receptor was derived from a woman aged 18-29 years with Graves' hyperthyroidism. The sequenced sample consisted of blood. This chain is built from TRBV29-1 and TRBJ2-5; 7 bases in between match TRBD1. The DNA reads TGCAGCGTTGAAAGGGGACAGAAAGAGACCCAGTACTTC. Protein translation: CSVERGQKETQYF.